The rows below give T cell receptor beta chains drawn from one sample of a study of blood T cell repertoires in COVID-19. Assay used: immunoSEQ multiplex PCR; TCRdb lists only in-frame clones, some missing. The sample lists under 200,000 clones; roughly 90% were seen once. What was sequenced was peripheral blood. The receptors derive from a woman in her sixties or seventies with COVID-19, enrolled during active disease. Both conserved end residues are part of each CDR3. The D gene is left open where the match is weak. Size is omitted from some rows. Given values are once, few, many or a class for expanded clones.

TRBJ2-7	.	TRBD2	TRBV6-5	TGTGCCAGCAGACCGGGACTAGAACGTGGGGAGCAGTACTTC	CASRPGLERGEQYF
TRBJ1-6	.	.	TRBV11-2	TGTGCCAGCAGCCCAATTTCCCCAACCCTCCACTTT	CASSPISPTLHF
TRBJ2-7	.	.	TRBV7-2	TGTGCCAGCAGCTTAGCAGAGGGATCGCCCTACGAGCAGTACTTC	CASSLAEGSPYEQYF
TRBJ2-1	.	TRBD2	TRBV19	TGTGCCAGTAGTATAGGCGGGGGGGACAATGAGCAGTTCTTC	CASSIGGGDNEQFF
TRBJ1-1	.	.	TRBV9	TGTGCCAGCAGTCCTCAACCAGGGGCCACTGAAGCTTTCTTT	CASSPQPGATEAFF
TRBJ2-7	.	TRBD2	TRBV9	TGTGCCAGCAGCGCGACTAGCGGGAGCTACGAGCAGTACTTC	CASSATSGSYEQYF
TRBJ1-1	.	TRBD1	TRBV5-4	TGTGCCAGCAGCCAGGGACAGGGAGGGACTGAAGCTTTCTTT	CASSQGQGGTEAFF
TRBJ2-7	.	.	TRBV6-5	TGTGCCAGCAGCTTCGCGTCCACCTCCTACGAGCAGTACTTC	CASSFASTSYEQYF
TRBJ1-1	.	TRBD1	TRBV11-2	TGTGCCAGCAGCATCACAGGGGAGAACACTGAAGCTTTCTTT	CASSITGENTEAFF
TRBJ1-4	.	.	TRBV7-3	TGTGCCAGCAGCTTATCTGGGGGGGAAAAACTGTTTTTT	CASSLSGGEKLFF
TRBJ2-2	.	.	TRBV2	TGTGCCAGCAGCCAGACTAGGGCAAACTCCGGGGAGCTGTTTTTT	CASSQTRANSGELFF
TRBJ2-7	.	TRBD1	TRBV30	TGTGCCTGGAGTGTACGGGTGACAGGGCTCTACGAGCAGTACTTC	CAWSVRVTGLYEQYF
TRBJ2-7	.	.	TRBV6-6	TGTGCCAGCGGCTTTTCAGGGCCCGAAGCCTACGAGCAGTACTTC	CASGFSGPEAYEQYF
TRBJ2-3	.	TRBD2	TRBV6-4	TGTGCCAGCAAACTAGCGGGAAGCACAGATACGCAGTATTTT	CASKLAGSTDTQYF
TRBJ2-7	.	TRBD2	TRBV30	TGTGCCTGGAGAGTTCTAGCGGGAGTGTTGTACGAGCAGTACTTC	CAWRVLAGVLYEQYF
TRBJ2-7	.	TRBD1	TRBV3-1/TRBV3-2	TGTGCCAGCAGCCAAGTTGGACAGGGGTACGAGCAGTACTTC	CASSQVGQGYEQYF
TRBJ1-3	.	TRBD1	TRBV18	TGTGCCAGCTCACCACTTAGGGACAGCTCTGGAAACACCATATATTTT	CASSPLRDSSGNTIYF
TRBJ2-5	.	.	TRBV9	TGTGCCAGCAGCGCCCCACAGGGTTGGGCCGTAGAGACCCAGTACTTC	CASSAPQGWAVETQYF
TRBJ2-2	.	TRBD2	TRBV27	TGTGCCCTCCGGGGGGGCCTAAGGGGACTGTTTTTT	CALRGGLRGLFF
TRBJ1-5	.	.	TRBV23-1	TGCGCCAGCAGTCAACCCGGACTACATGAGACAGCCGGCAATCAGCCCCAGCATTTT	CASSQPGLHETAGNQPQHF
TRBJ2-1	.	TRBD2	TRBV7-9	TGTGCCAGCAGCTCAACTAGCGGACCCTACAATGAGCAGTTCTTC	CASSSTSGPYNEQFF
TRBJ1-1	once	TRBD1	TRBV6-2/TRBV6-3	TGTGCCAGCAGTCAAGACAGGGTTAACACTGAAGCTTTCTTT	CASSQDRVNTEAFF
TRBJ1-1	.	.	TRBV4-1	TGCGCCAGCAGCCAGGGTGGACAGCCCACTGAAGCTTTCTTT	CASSQGGQPTEAFF
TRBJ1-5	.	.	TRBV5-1	TGCGCCAGCAGGGCGGGTTATAGCAATCAGCCCCAGCATTTT	CASRAGYSNQPQHF
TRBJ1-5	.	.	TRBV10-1	TGCGCCAGCAGTGAGGGGCAGGGAGGTCAGCCCCAGCATTTT	CASSEGQGGQPQHF
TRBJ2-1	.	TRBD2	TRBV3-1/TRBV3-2	TGTGCCAGCAGCCAAGGACGCGGGGGGCGCCTTGAGCAGTTCTTC	CASSQGRGGRLEQFF
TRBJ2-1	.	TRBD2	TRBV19	TGTGCCAGTAGTGTGGCCGGGACTAGCGGGAGTGTTCATGAGCAGTTCTTC	CASSVAGTSGSVHEQFF
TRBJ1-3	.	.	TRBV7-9	TGTGCCAGCAGCCAGTTTGGTCCGGGAGAAAACACCATATATTTT	CASSQFGPGENTIYF
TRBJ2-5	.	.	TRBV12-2	TGTGCAAGTCGCAAATCTCTAGCGGGAGGGTCCCAAGAGACCCAGTACTTC	CASRKSLAGGSQETQYF
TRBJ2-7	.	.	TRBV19	TGTGCCAGTAGTAGAAGGGGACTTGTCTACGAGCAGTACTTC	CASSRRGLVYEQYF
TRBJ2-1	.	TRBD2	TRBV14	TGTGCCAGCAGCTTATACGGGGGGGGCAATGAGCAGTTCTTC	CASSLYGGGNEQFF